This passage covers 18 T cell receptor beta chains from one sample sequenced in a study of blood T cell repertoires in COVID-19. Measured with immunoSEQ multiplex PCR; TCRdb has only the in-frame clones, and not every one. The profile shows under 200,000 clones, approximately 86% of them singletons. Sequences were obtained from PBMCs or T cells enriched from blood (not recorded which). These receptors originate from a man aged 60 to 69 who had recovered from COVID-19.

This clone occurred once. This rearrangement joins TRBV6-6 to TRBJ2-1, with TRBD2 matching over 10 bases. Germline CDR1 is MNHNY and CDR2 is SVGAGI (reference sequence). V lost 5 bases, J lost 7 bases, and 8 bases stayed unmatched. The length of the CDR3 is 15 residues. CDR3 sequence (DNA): TGTGCCAGCAGTATTATAGCGGGGGGTGGGAATGAGCAGTTCTTC. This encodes CASSIIAGGGNEQFF.

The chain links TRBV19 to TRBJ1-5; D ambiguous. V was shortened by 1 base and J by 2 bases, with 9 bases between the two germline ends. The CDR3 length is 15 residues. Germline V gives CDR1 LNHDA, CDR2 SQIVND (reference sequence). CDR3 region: CASSIVRVGNQPQHF. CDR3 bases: TGTGCCAGTAGTATAGTGCGGGTGGGCAATCAGCCCCAGCATTTT. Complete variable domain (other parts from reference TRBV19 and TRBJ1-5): DGGITQSPKYLFRKEGQNVTLSCEQNLNHDAMYWYRQDPGQGLRLIYYSQIVNDFQKGDIAEGYSVSREKKESFPLTVTSAQKNPTAFYLCASSIVRVGNQPQHFGDGTRLSIL.

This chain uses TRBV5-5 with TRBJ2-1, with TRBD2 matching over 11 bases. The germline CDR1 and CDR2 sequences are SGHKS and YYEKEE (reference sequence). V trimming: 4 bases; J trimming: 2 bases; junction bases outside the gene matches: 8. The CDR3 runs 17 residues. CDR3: CASSERLAGRTYNEQFF. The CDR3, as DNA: TGTGCCAGCAGCGAAAGACTAGCGGGAAGGACCTACAATGAGCAGTTCTTC.

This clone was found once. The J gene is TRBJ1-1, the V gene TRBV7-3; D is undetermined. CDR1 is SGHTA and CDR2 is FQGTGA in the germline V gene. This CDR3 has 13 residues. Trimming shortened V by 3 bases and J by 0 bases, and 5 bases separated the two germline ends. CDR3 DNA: TGTGCCAGCAGCTTGAGCCTGAACACTGAAGCTTTCTTT. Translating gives CASSLSLNTEAFF.

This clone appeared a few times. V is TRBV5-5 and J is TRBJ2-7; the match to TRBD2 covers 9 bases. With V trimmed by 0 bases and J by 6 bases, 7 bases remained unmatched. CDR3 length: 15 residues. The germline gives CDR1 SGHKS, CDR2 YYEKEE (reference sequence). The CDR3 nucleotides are TGTGCCAGCAGCTTGGCCTTGGTAGCGGGGGTCGAGCAGTACTTC. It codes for CASSLALVAGVEQYF. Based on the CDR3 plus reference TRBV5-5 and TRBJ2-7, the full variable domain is DAGVTQSPTHLIKTRGQQVTLRCSPISGHKSVSWYQQVLGQGPQFIFQYYEKEERGRGNFPDRFSARQFPNYSSELNVNALLLGDSALYLCASSLALVAGVEQYFGPGTRLTVT.

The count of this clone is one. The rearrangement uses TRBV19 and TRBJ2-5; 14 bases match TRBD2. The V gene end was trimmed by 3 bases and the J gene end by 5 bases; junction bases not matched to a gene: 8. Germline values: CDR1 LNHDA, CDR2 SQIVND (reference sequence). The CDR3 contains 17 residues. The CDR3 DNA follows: TGTGCCAGTAGTATCCAGACTAGCGGGAGGGCCTGGGAGACCCAGTACTTC. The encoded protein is CASSIQTSGRAWETQYF.

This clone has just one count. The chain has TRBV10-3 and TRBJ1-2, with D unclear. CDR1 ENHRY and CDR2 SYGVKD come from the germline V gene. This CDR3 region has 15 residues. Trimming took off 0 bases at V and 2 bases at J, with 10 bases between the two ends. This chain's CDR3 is CAISESWRENYGYTF. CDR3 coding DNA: TGTGCCATCAGTGAGTCTTGGAGGGAGAACTATGGCTACACCTTC.

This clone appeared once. This chain's CDR3 is CASSDPSGRTYNEQFF. The CDR3 DNA sequence: TGTGCCAGCAGCGATCCTAGCGGGAGAACATACAATGAGCAGTTCTTC. J is TRBJ2-1 and V is TRBV11-2; 10 bases line up with TRBD2. Germline V gives CDR1 SGHAT, CDR2 FQNNGV. V dropped 5 bases and J dropped 4; count of bases not matched to a gene: 8. This CDR3 region has 16 residues.

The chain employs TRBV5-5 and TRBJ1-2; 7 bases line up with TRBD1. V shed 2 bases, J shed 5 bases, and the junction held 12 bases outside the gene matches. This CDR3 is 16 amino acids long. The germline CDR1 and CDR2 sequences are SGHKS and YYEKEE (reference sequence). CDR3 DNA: TGTGCCAGCAGCTTCCGGGACAGCGCTTTCGGGTATGGCTACACCTTC. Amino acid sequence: CASSFRDSAFGYGYTF.

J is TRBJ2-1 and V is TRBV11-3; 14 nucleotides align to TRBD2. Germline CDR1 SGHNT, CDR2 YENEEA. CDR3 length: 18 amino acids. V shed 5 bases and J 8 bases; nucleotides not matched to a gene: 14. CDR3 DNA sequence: TGTGCCAGCAGCCCAGGGACTAGCGGGAGTGAAAGCTTTGATGAGCAGTTCTTC. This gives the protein CASSPGTSGSESFDEQFF.

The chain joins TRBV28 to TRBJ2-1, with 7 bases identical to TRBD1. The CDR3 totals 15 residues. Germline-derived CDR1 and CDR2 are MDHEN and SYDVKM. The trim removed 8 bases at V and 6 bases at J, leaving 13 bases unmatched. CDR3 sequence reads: CASRAGGIEGNEQFF. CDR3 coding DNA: TGTGCCAGCCGAGCAGGGGGAATTGAAGGCAATGAGCAGTTCTTC.

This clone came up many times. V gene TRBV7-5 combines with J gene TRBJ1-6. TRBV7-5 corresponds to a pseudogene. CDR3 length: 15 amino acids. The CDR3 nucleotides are TGTGCCAGAAGGTTTAGCCTAAAACCGAATTCACCCCTCCACTTT. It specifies CARRFSLKPNSPLHF.

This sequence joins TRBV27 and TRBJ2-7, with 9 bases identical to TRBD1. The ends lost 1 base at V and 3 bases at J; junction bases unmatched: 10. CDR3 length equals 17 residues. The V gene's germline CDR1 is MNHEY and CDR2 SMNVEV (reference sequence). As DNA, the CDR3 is TGTGCCAGCAGTTTATTAGTTCGGGACAGGGTCGGCTACGAGCAGTACTTC. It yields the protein CASSLLVRDRVGYEQYF.

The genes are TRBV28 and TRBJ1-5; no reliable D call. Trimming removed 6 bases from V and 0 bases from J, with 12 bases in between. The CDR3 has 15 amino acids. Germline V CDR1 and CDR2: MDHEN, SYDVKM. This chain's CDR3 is CASSWAAHSNQPQHF. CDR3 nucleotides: TGTGCCAGCAGCTGGGCAGCTCATAGCAATCAGCCCCAGCATTTT. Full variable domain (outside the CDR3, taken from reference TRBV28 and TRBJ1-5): DVKVTQSSRYLVKRTGEKVFLECVQDMDHENMFWYRQDPGLGLRLIYFSYDVKMKEKGDIPEGYSVSREKKERFSLILESASTNQTSMYLCASSWAAHSNQPQHFGDGTRLSIL.

The CDR3 region has the DNA TGTGCCAGCAGCTTAGCTTCAGGGGGCATCAGGATGAACACTGAAGCTTTCTTT. Protein: CASSLASGGIRMNTEAFF. The gene calls are TRBV7-8 and TRBJ1-1; 8 nucleotides align to TRBD1. CDR3 size: 18 residues. Per the germline V gene, CDR1 is SGHVS and CDR2 is FQNEAQ. The V and J ends lost 0 bases and 0 bases, in that order; junction bases with no gene match: 9.

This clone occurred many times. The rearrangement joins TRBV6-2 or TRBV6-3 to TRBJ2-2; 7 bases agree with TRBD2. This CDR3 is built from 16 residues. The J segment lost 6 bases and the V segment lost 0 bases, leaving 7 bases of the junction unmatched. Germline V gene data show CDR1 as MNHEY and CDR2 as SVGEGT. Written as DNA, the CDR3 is TGTGCCAGCAGTTACTCGGGGGGGGATTACGCCGGGGAGCTGTTTTTT. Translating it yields CASSYSGGDYAGELFF.

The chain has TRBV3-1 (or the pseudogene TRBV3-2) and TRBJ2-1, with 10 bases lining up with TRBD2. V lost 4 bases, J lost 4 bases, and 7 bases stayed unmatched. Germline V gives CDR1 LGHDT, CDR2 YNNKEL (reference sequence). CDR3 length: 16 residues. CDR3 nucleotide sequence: TGTGCCAGCAGCCTGATAGCGGGAGGCACTTACAATGAGCAGTTCTTC. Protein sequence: CASSLIAGGTYNEQFF.

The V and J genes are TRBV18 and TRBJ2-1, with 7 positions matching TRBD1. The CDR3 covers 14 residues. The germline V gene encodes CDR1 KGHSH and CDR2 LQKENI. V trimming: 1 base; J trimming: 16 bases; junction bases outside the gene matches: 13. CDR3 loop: CASSPREDRTVPFF. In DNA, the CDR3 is TGTGCCAGCTCACCACGTGAGGACAGGACAGTCCCCTTCTTC.